This T cell receptor (beta chain) was found in a study of identical twins. Findings and limits, study-wide: Partial confounding of zero-insertion analyses by invariant MAIT and iNKT cells was possible. High-abundance cord blood beta clonotypes had fewer insertions; memory repertoires showed none.

Germline loops: CDR1 DFQATT, CDR2 SNEGSKA (reference sequence). This CDR3 has 13 residues. Concerning this clonotype itself: Its matching antigen is unknown. This could be a read error, since a much larger clone is one nucleotide away.

The donors were all healthy and Caucasian. Unique molecular identifiers were present on cDNA, and template switching added a universal primer site. TCRdb redid the calling of the 5' RACE reads with MiXCR, one entry per CDR3 protein. The table includes more than 1.5 million distinct CDR3 sequences, roughly a third detected once. Sequenced input: cord blood. V usage is TRBV20-1 and J usage is TRBJ2-1; 10 nucleotides agree with TRBD2. This TCR derives from a newborn girl in good health. In DNA form, the CDR3 reads TGCGGTGCTAGCGGGGGACCCTACAATGAGCAGTTCTTC. This encodes CGASGGPYNEQFF.